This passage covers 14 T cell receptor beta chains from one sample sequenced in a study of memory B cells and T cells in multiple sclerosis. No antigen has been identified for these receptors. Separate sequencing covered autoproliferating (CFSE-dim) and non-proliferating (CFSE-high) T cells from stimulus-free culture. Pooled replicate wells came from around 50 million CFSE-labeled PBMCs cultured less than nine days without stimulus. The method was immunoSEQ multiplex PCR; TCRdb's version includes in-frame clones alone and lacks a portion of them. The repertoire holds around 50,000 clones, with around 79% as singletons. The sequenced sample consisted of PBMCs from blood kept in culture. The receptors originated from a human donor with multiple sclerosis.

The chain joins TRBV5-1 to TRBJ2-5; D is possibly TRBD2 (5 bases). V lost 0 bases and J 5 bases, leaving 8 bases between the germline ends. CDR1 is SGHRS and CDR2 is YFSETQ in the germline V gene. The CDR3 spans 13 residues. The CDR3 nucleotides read TGCGCCAGCAGCTTGGGTGGAGGCGAGACCCAGTACTTC. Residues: CASSLGGGETQYF.

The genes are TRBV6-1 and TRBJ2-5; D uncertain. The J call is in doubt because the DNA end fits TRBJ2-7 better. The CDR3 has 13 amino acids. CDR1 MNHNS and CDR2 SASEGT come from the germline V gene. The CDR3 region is CASGRIQTYEQYF. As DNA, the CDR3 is TGTGCCAGCGGCAGGATCCAAACCTACGAGCAGTACTTC.

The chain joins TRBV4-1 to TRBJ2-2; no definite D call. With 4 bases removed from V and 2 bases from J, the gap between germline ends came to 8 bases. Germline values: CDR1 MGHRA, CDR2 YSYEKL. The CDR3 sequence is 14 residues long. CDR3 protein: CASSPNINTGELFF. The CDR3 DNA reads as TGCGCCAGCAGCCCGAATATTAACACCGGGGAGCTGTTTTTT.

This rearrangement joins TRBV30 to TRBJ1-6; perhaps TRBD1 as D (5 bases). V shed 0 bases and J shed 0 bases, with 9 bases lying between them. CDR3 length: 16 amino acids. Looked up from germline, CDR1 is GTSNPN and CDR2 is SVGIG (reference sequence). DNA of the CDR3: TGTGCCTGGAGTGTTGGGGGGAGCTCCTATAATTCACCCCTCCACTTT. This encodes CAWSVGGSSYNSPLHF. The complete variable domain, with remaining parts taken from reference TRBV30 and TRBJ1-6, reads SQTIHQWPATLVQPVGSPLSLECTVEGTSNPNLYWYRQAAGRGLQLLFYSVGIGQISSEVPQNLSASRPQDRQFILSSKKLLLSDSGFYLCAWSVGGSSYNSPLHFGNGTRLTVT.

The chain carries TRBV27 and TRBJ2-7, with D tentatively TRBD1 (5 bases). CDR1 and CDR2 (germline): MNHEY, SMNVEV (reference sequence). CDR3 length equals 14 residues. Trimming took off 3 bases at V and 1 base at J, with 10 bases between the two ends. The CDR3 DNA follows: TGTGCCAGCAGTTTGACAGCCCCATCCTACGAGCAGTACTTC. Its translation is CASSLTAPSYEQYF.

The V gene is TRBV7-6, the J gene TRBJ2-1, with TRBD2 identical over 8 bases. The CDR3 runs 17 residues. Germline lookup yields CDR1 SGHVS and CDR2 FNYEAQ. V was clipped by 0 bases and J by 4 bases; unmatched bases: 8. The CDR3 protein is CASSLAQSSGAYNEQFF. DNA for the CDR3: TGTGCCAGCAGCTTAGCGCAGAGTAGCGGGGCGTACAATGAGCAGTTCTTC.

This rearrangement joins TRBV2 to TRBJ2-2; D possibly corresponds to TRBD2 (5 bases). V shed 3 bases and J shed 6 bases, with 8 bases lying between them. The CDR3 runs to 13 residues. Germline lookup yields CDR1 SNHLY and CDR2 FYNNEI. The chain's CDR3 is CASSESGSGELFF. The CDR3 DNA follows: TGTGCCAGCAGTGAGTCGGGGTCCGGGGAGCTGTTTTTT.

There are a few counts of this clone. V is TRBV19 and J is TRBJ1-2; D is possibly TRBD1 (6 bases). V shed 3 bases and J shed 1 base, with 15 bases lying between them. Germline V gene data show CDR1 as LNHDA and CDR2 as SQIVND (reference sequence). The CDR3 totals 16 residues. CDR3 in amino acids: CASSMEGTPVNYGYTF. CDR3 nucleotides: TGTGCCAGTAGTATGGAGGGGACACCTGTTAACTATGGCTACACCTTC.

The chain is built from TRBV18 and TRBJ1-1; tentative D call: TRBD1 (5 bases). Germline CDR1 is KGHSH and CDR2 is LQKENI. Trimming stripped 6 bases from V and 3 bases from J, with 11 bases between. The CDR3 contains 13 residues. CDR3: CASSGGRDTEAFF. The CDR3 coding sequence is TGTGCCAGCTCTGGGGGACGGGACACTGAAGCTTTCTTT.

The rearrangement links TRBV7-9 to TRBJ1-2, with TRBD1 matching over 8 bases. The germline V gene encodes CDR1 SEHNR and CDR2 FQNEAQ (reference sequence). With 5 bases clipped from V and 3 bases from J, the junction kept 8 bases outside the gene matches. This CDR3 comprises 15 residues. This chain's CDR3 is CASSPTGQGYYGYTF. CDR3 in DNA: TGTGCCAGCAGCCCAACCGGACAGGGCTACTATGGCTACACCTTC.

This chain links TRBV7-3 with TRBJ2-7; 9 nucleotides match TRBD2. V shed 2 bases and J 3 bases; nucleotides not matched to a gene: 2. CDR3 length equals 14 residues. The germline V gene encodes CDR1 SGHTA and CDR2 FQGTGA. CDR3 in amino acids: CASSLAGGHYEQYF. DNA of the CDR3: TGTGCCAGCAGCTTAGCGGGGGGGCACTACGAGCAGTACTTC.

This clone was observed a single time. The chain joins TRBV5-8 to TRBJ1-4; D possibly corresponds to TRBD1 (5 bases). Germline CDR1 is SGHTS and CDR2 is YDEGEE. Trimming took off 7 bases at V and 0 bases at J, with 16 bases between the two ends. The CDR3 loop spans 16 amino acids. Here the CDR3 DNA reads TGTGCCAGCCAGTGGGGGGACCGTGCAACTAATGAAAAACTGTTTTTT. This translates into CASQWGDRATNEKLFF.

CDR3 bases: TGCGCCAGCAGCTTGGTGGCCCCGGAGGGTGAGCAGTTCTTC. Protein product: CASSLVAPEGEQFF. This sequence joins TRBV5-1 and TRBJ2-1, with TRBD2 as a possible D gene (6 bases). From germline, CDR1 is SGHRS and CDR2 YFSETQ. The length of the CDR3 is 14 residues. V dropped 0 bases and J dropped 9 bases, with 13 bases sitting between them.

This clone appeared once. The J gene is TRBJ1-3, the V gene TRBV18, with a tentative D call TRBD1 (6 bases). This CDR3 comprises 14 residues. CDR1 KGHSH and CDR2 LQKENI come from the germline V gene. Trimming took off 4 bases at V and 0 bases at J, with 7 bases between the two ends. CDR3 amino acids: CASSRTDSGNTIYF. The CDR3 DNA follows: TGTGCCAGCTCACGGACAGACTCTGGAAACACCATATATTTT.